This T cell receptor (beta chain) derives from a study of CD8 T cell repertoires and HIV-1 epitope variants. About the research overall: T cells were stimulated with Twenty-five Gag and Nef peptides separately. Controls were a CMV, EBV and flu pool, Ebola AY9, and no peptide. Tested: three Gag epitope families, Nef HW9 and YT9. IL-2, IL-7 and IL-15 were added on days 3 and 7 of roughly eleven-day cultures.

Losses at the gene ends were 1 base for V and 4 bases for J; bases not matched to a gene: 16. The V gene's germline CDR1 is MGHRA and CDR2 YSYEKL. The CDR3 is 21 amino acids. About this clone itself: Its target is unknown.

Generated by immunoSEQ multiplex PCR, the TCRdb table keeps only in-frame clones and is missing some. Here the sample spans approximately 5,600 clones, roughly 70% being singletons. This sequence joins TRBV4-1 and TRBJ2-5; TRBD2 matches at 15 bases. Sequenced material: cultured CD8+ T cells derived from PBMCs. The receptor was isolated from a male donor with HIV. The CDR3 region is CASSQGPFGTSGGLSSETQYF. As DNA, the CDR3 is TGCGCCAGCAGCCAAGGGCCATTCGGGACTAGCGGGGGGCTCTCCTCAGAGACCCAGTACTTC.